This TCR beta chain emerged from a study of tumor-infiltrating lymphocytes in localized non-small cell lung cancer. The study's findings and limits: No T-cell fraction difference was seen between IM1 and IM2 tumors.

The germline V gene has CDR1 MNHEY and CDR2 SVGAGI. The CDR3 runs 15 residues. The germline V and J ends were trimmed by 0 bases and 6 bases, with 14 bases remaining between them. About this clone itself: Antigen: not known.

Produced via immunoSEQ multiplex PCR; TCRdb's table is partial and in-frame only. The sample includes 12,000 or so clones, roughly 84% of them seen just once. V and J are TRBV6-5 and TRBJ1-2; possibly TRBD1 for D (5 bases). The clonotype was recovered from a human donor with non-small cell lung cancer. Sequences were obtained from lung tumor tissue. The CDR3 nucleotides read TGTGCCAGCAGTTACTCCGAGACAGAGCTTAATGGCTACACCTTC. Protein: CASSYSETELNGYTF.